This TCR beta chain was sequenced in a study of long-term antiretroviral therapy in people with HIV. General study points: Pre-ART clonal expansion yielded clones that dominated the repertoire at all time points.

About this clone: What it binds is unknown. This sample also contains other DNA sequences that code for the same CDR3.

Donors needed at least one pre-ART PBMC sample plus at least two post-ART samples. Every one of the participants with HIV received treatment in the United States. This CDR3 is 15 amino acids long. Trimming took 4 bases from V and 0 from J; bases not matched to a gene: 4. Germline assignment: CDR1 SGHTS and CDR2 YDEGEE. Run at survey level, the immunoSEQ assay was version v3.0. Libraries were prepared by immunoSEQ multiplex PCR; TCRdb keeps only in-frame clonotypes and omits some of them. The table lists roughly 13,000 clones, around 77% of them singletons, with roughly an eighth in the top ten. The chain links TRBV5-8 to TRBJ1-5; 7 bases agree with TRBD1. The input for sequencing was unsorted PBMCs, taken 1.3 years after starting antiretroviral therapy. The clonotype originates from a woman aged 18-30 years with HIV. This CDR3 reads CASSIQGYSNQPQHF. The CDR3 coding sequence is TGTGCCAGCAGCATACAGGGGTATAGCAATCAGCCCCAGCATTTT.